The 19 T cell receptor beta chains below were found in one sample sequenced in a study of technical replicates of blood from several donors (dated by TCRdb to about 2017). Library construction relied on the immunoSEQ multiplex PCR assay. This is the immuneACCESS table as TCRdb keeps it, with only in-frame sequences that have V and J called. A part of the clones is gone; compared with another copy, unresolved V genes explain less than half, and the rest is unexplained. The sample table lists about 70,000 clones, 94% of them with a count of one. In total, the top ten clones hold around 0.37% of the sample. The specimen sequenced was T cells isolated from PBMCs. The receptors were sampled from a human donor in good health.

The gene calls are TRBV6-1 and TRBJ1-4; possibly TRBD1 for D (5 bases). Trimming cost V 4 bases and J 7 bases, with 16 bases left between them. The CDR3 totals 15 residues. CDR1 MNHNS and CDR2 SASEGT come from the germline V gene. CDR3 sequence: CASSGIRDTGEKLFF. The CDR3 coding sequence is TGTGCCAGCAGTGGGATCAGGGATACGGGTGAAAAACTGTTTTTT.

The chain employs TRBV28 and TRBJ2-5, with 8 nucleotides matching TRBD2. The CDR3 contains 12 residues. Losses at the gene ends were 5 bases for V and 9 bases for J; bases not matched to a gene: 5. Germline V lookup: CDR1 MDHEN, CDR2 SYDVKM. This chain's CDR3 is CASSQGLGAQYF. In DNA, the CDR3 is TGTGCCAGCAGTCAGGGACTAGGGGCCCAGTACTTC.

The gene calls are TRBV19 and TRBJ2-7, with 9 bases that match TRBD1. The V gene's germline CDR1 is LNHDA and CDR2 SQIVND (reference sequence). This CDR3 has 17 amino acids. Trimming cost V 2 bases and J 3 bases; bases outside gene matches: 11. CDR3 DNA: TGTGCCAGTAGTATATCGGGGGCGGGACAGGGCTACTACGAGCAGTACTTC. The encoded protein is CASSISGAGQGYYEQYF.

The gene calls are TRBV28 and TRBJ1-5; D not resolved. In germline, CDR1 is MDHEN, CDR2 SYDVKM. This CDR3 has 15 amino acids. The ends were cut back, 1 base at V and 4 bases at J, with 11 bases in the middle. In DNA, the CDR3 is TGTGCCAGCAGTTTATTTCGGGGTTTGAATCAGCCCCAGCATTTT. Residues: CASSLFRGLNQPQHF.

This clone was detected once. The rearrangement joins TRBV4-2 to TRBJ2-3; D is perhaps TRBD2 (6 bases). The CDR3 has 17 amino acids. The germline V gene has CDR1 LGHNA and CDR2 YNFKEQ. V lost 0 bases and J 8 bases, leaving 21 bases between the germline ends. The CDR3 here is CASSQEGWDSHESTQYF. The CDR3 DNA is TGTGCCAGCAGCCAAGAGGGTTGGGACTCGCATGAGAGTACGCAGTATTTT.

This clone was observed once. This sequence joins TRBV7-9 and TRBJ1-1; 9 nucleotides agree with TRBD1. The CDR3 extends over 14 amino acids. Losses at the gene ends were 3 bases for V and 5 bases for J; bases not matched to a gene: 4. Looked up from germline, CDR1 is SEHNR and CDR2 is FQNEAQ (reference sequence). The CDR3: CASSLQTGGTEAFF. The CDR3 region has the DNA TGTGCCAGCAGCTTGCAGACAGGGGGAACTGAAGCTTTCTTT.

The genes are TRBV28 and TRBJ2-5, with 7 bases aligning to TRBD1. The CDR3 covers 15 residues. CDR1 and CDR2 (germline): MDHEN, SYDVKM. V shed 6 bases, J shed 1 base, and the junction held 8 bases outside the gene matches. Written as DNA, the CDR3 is TGTGCCAGCAGCCTCTCCCGGGACAGCCAAGAGACCCAGTACTTC. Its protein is CASSLSRDSQETQYF.

CDR3 nucleotide sequence: TGTGCCAGCAGTGTTGACAGGGGGGACTATGGCTACACCTTC. It codes for CASSVDRGDYGYTF. The chain links TRBV27 to TRBJ1-2, with TRBD1 matching over 9 bases. This CDR3 region has 14 residues. J gave up 3 bases and V 5 bases, and 4 bases lay outside the gene matches. The germline V gene has CDR1 MNHEY and CDR2 SMNVEV (reference sequence).

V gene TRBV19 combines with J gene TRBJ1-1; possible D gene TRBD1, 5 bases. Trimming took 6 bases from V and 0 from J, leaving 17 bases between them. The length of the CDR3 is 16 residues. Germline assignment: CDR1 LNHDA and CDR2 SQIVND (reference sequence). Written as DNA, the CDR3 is TGTGCCAGTAGACCTGGGGGGATGCTCATGAACACTGAAGCTTTCTTT. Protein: CASRPGGMLMNTEAFF.

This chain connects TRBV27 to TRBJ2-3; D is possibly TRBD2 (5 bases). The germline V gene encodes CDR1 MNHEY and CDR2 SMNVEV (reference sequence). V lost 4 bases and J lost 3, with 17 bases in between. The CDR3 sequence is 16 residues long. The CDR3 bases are TGTGCCAGCAGTTACGGACTTACAAAAACGACAGATACGCAGTATTTT. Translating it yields CASSYGLTKTTDTQYF.

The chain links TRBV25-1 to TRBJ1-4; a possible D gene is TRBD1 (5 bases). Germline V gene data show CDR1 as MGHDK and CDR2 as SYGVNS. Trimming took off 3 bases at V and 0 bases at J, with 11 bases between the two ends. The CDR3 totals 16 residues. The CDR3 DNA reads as TGTGCCAGCAGTGACGCTCCGACAGCAACTAATGAAAAACTGTTTTTT. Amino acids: CASSDAPTATNEKLFF.

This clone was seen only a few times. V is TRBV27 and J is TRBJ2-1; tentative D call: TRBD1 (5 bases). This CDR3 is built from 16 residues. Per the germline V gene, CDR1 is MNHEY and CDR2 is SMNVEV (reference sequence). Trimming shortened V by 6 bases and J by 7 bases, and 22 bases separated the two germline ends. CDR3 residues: CASSTLRGRVPNEQFF. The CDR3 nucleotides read TGTGCCAGCAGCACCCTTCGAGGCAGGGTCCCGAATGAGCAGTTCTTC.

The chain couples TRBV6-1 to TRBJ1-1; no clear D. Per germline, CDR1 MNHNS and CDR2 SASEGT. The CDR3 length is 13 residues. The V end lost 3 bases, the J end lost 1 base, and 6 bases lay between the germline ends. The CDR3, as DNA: TGTGCCAGCAGTGACAGGTCGAACACTGAAGCTTTCTTT. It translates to CASSDRSNTEAFF.

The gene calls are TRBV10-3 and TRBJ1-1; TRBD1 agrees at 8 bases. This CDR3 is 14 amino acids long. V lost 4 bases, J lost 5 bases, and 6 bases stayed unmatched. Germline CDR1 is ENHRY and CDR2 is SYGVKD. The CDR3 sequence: CAISASGGVTEAFF. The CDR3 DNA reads TGTGCCATCAGTGCCTCAGGGGGCGTAACTGAAGCTTTCTTT.

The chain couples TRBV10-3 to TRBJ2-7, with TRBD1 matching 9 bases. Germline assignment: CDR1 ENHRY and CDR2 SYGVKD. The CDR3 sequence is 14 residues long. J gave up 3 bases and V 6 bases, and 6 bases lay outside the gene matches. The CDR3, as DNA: TGTGCCATCAGCACCGGGACAGGGATCTACGAGCAGTACTTC. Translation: CAISTGTGIYEQYF.

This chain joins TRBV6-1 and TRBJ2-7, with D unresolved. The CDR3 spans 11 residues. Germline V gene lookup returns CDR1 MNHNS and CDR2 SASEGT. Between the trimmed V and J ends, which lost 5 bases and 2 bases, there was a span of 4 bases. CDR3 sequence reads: CASSPTYEQYF. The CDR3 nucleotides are TGTGCCAGCAGTCCAACCTACGAGCAGTACTTC.

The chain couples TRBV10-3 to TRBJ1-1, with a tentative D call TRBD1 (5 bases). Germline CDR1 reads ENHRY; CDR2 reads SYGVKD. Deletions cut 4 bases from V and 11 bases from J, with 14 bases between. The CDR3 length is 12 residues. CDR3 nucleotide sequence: TGTGCCATCAGTGCCCCCAGGGAAAGGGCTTTCTTT. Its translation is CAISAPRERAFF.

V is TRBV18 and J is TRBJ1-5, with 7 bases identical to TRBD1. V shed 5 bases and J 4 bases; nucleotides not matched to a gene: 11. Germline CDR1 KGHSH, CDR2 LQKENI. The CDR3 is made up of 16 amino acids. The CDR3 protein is CASSIGPGGANQPQHF. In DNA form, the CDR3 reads TGTGCCAGCTCAATTGGACCAGGGGGTGCAAATCAGCCCCAGCATTTT.

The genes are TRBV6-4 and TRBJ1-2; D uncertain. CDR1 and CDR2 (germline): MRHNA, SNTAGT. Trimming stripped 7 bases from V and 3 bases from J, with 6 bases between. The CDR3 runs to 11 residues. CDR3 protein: CASISYYGYTF. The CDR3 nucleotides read TGTGCCAGCATTTCTTACTATGGCTACACCTTC.